The clone carrying this T cell receptor (beta chain) was observed a few times. Its cognate antigen is unknown. Researchers attached unique molecular identifiers to individual cDNA molecules. TCRdb reanalysed the 5' RACE reads using MiXCR and keeps one entry per CDR3 protein. The sample consists of about 56,000 distinct CDR3 sequences, roughly 10% of them appearing once. The data are from a study of early T cells in non-severe SARS-CoV-2 infection. Whole-study context: Unsorted whole-blood RNA was sequenced in bulk, leaving chains unpaired. Study-level points and caveats: Private and CD4 specificities were missed by VDJdb matching, skewed to anti-spike CD8.

V was clipped by 5 bases and J by 0 bases; unmatched bases: 7. Germline CDR1 is SEHNR and CDR2 is FQNEAQ (reference sequence). This CDR3 spans 16 amino acids. The chain is built from TRBV7-9 and TRBJ2-7, with 10 bases that match TRBD2. The clonotype originates from an adult who was a healthcare worker with PCR-confirmed SARS-CoV-2 infection or an uninfected control (not recorded which). Sequencing was done on a sample of whole blood. For the CDR3, the DNA is TGTGCCAGCAGCCCGTCGTGGACTAGCGGCTCCTACGAGCAGTACTTC. Its translation is CASSPSWTSGSYEQYF.